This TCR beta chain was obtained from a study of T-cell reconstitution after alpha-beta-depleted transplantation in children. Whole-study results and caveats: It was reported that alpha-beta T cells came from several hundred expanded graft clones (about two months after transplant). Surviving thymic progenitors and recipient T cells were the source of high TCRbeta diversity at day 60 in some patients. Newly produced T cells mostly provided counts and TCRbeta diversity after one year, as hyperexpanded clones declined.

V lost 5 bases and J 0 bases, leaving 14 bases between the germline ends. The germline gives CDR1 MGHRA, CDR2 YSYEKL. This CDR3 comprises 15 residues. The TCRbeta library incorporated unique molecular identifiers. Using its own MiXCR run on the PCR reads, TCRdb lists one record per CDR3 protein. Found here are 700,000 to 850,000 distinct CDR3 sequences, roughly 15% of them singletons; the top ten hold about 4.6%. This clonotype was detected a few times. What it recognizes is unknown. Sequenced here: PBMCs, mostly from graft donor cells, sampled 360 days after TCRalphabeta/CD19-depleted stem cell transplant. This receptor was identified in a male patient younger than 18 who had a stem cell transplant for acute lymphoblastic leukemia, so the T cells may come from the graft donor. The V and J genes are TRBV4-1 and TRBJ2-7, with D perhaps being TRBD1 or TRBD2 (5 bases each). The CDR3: CASSGGPDPSYEQYF. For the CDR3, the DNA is TGCGCCAGCAGCGGGGGACCGGACCCCTCCTACGAGCAGTACTTC.